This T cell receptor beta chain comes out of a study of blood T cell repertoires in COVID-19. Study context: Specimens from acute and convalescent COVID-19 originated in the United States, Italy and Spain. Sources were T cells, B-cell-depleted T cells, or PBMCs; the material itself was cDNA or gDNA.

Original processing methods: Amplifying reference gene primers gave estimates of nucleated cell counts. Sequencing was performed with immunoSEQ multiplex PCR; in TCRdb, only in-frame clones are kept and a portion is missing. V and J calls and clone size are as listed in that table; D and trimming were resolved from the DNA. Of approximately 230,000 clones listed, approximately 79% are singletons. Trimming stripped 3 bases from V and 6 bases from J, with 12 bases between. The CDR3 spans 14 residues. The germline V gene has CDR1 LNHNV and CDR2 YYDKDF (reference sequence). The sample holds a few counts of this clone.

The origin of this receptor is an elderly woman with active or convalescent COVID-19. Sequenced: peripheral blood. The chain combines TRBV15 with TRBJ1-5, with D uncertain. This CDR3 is CATSRGGSGQPQHF. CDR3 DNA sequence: TGTGCCACCAGCAGGGGAGGGTCGGGTCAGCCCCAGCATTTT.